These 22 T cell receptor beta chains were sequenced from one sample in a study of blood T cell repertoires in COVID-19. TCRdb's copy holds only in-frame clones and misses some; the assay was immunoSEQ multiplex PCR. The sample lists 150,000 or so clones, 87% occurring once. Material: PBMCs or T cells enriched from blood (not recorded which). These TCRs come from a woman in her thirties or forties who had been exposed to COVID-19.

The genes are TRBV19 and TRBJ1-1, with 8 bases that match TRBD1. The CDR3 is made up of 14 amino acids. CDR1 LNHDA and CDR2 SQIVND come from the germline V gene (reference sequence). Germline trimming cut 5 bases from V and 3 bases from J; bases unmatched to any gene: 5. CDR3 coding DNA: TGTGCCAGTAGTTCCCGCAGGGGGCACACTGAAGCTTTCTTT. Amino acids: CASSSRRGHTEAFF. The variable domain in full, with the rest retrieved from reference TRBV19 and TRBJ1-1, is DGGITQSPKYLFRKEGQNVTLSCEQNLNHDAMYWYRQDPGQGLRLIYYSQIVNDFQKGDIAEGYSVSREKKESFPLTVTSAQKNPTAFYLCASSSRRGHTEAFFGQGTRLTVV.

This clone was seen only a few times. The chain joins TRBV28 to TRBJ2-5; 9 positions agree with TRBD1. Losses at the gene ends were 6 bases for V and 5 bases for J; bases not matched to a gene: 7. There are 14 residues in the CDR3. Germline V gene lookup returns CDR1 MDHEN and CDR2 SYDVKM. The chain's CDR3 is CASRNRGPVETQYF. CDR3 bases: TGTGCCAGCAGGAACAGGGGGCCGGTGGAGACCCAGTACTTC.

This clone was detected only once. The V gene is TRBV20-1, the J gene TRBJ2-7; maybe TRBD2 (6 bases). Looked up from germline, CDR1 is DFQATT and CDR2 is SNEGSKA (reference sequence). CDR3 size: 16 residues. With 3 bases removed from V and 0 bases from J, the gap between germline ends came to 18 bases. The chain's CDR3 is CSASKPSDPSSYEQYF. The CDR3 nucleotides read TGCAGTGCTAGTAAACCTAGCGACCCTAGCTCCTACGAGCAGTACTTC.

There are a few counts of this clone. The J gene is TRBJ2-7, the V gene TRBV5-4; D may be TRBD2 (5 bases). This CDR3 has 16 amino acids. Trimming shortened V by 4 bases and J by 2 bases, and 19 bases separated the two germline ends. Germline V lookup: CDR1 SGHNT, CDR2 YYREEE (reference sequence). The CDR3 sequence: CASSTGSPRGTYEQYF. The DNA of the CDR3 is TGTGCCAGCAGCACCGGGTCTCCCCGAGGGACCTACGAGCAGTACTTC.

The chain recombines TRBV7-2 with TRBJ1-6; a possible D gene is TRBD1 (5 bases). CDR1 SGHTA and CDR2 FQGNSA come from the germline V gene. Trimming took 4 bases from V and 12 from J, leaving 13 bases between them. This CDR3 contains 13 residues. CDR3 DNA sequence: TGTGCCAGCAGCTCCTGGACGGGGGTACCCCTCCACTTT. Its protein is CASSSWTGVPLHF.

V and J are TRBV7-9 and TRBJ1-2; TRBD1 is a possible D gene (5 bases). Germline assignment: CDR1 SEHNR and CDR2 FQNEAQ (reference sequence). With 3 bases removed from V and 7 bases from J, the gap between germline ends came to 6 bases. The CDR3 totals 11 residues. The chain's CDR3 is CASSFDSGYTF. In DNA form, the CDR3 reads TGTGCCAGCAGCTTCGACAGTGGCTACACCTTC.

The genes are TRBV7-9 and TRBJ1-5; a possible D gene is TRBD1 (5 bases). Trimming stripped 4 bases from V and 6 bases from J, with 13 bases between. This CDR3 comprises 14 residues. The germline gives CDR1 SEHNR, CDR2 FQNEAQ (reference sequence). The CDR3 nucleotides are TGTGCCAGCAGCTCCCTGGGGGGGGTTCAGCCCCAGCATTTT. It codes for CASSSLGGVQPQHF.

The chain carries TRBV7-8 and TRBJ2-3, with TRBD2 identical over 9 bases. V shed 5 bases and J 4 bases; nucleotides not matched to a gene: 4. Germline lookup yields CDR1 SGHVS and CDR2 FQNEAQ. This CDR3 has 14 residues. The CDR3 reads CASSAGGGADTQYF. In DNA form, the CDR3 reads TGTGCCAGCAGCGCCGGCGGGGGGGCAGATACGCAGTATTTT.

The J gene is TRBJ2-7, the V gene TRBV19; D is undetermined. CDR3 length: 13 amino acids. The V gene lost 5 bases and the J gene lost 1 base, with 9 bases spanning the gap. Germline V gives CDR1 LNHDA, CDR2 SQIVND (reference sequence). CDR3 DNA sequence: TGTGCCAGTAGTTTCCCGACTTCCTACGAGCAGTACTTC. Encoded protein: CASSFPTSYEQYF.

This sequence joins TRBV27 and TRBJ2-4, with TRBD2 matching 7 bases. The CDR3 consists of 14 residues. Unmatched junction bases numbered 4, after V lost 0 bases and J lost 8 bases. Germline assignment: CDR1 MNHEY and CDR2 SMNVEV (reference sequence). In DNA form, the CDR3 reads TGTGCCAGCAGTTTATCTAAGGGAGGGTACATTCAGTACTTC. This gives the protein CASSLSKGGYIQYF.

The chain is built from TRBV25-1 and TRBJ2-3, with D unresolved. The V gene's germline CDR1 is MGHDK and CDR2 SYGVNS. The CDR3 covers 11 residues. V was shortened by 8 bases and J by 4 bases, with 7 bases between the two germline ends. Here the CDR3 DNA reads TGTGCCAGCCGCCGGGCAGATACGCAGTATTTT. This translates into CASRRADTQYF.

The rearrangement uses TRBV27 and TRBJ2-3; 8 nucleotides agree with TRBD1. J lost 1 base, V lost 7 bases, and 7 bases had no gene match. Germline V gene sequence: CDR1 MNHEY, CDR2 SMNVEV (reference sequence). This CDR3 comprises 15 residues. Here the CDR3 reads CASITLTGGTDTQYF. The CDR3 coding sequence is TGTGCCAGCATAACCCTGACAGGGGGCACAGATACGCAGTATTTT.

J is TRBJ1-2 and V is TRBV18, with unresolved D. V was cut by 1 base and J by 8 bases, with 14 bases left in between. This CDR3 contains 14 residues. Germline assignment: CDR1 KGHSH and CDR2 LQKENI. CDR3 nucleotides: TGTGCCAGCTCACCACGTGAAGGCAGAGGCGGCTACACCTTC. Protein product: CASSPREGRGGYTF.

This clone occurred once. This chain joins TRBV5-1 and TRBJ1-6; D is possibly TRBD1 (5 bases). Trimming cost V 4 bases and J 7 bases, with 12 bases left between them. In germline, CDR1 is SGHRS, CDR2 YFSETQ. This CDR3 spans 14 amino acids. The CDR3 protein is CASSPDSVNSPLHF. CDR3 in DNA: TGCGCCAGCAGCCCTGACAGCGTAAATTCACCCCTCCACTTT.

CDR3 DNA sequence: TGTGCCGGGGGGACAGGATACACCGGGGAGCTGTTTTTT. It encodes CAGGTGYTGELFF. The chain links TRBV28 to TRBJ2-2; 8 bases are shared with TRBD1. The CDR3 consists of 13 residues. The V segment lost 11 bases and the J segment 3 bases; nucleotides outside the gene matches: 5. Germline values: CDR1 MDHEN, CDR2 SYDVKM.

DNA of the CDR3: TGCAGCGTTGAAAGGTCAGGGGGAGGAGGTGGCTACACCTTC. Translation gives CSVERSGGGGGYTF. The chain recombines TRBV29-1 with TRBJ1-2, with 7 bases aligning to TRBD1. Germline V gives CDR1 SQVTM, CDR2 ANQGSEA. The CDR3 sequence is 14 residues long. Trimming cost V 2 bases and J 7 bases; bases outside gene matches: 10.

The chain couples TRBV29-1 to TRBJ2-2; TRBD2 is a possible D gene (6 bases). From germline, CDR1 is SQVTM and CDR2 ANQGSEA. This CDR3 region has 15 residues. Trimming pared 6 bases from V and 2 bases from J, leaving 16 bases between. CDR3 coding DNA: TGCAGCGTATTCCACCGGGACTCTAACACCGGGGAGCTGTTTTTT. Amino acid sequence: CSVFHRDSNTGELFF.

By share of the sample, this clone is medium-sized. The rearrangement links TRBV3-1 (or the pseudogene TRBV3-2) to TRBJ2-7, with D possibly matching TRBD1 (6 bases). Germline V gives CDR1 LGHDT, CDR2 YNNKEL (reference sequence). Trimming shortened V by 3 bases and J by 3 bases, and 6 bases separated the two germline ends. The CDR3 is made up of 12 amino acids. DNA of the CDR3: TGTGCCAGCAGCCAGACAGGCTACGAGCAGTACTTC. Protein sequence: CASSQTGYEQYF.

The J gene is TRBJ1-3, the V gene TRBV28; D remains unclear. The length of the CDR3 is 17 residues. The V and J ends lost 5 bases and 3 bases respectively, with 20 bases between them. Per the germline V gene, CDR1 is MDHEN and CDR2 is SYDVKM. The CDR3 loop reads CASSPSFWTDYGNTIYF. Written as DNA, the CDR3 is TGTGCCAGCAGTCCAAGTTTTTGGACTGACTATGGAAACACCATATATTTT.

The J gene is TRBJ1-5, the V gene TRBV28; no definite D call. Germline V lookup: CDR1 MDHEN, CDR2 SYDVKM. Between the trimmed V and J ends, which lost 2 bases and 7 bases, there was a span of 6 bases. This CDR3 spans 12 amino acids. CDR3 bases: TGTGCCAGCAGTTTAGTGAGGCAGCCCCAGCATTTT. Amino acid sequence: CASSLVRQPQHF.

Written as DNA, the CDR3 is TGCGCCAGCAGCTTCCGGACAGCTAACACTGAAGCTTTCTTT. It codes for CASSFRTANTEAFF. V and J are TRBV5-1 and TRBJ1-1; perhaps TRBD1 as D (6 bases). Deletions cut 2 bases from V and 2 bases from J, with 10 bases between. The length of the CDR3 is 14 residues. Per the germline V gene, CDR1 is SGHRS and CDR2 is YFSETQ.

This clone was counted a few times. CDR3 in DNA: TGCGCCAGCAGCCAAGAAAGCTGGTCCCCTGGCTACACCTTC. It is translated as CASSQESWSPGYTF. V and J are TRBV4-3 and TRBJ1-2; no firm D call. Per germline, CDR1 LGHNA and CDR2 YSLEER. The CDR3 length is 14 residues. The germline V and J ends were trimmed by 0 bases and 7 bases, with 12 bases remaining between them.